This T cell receptor (beta chain) emerged from a study of blood T cells in healthy people across ages. Study results and caveats: PBMCs that were unsorted prevented a conclusive naive versus antigen-experienced comparison. Shifts in expanded clonotypes may have been confounded by donor CMV status, which was unknown.

The sample holds a few counts of this clonotype. Its antigen is as yet unknown. V shed 0 bases, J shed 0 bases, and the junction held 6 bases outside the gene matches. The CDR3 is made up of 17 amino acids. Looked up from germline, CDR1 is ENHRY and CDR2 is SYGVKD. The second PCR ran roughly 6 to 11 cycles with a sample-barcoded 5' primer and J-beta primers. TCRdb reprocessed the 5' RACE reads with MiXCR, giving one entry per CDR3 protein. The sample has over 1,500,000 distinct CDR3 sequences, roughly 52% seen once. The chain joins TRBV10-3 to TRBJ2-7; 9 bases line up with TRBD2. This TCR came from a middle-aged woman in good health. The specimen sequenced was blood. The CDR3 spells CAISESRASGNSYEQYF. CDR3 DNA: TGTGCCATCAGTGAGTCTCGGGCTAGCGGGAACTCCTACGAGCAGTACTTC.